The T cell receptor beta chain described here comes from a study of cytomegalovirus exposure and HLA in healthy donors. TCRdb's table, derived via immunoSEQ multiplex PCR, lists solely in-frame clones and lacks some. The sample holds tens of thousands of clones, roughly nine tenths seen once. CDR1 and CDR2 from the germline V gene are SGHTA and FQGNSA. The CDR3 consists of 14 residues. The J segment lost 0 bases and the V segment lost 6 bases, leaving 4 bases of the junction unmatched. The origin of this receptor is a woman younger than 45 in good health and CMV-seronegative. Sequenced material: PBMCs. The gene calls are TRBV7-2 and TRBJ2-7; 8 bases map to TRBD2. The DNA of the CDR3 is TGTGCCAGCAGTACTAGCGGAACCTCCTACGAGCAGTACTTC. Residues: CASSTSGTSYEQYF.